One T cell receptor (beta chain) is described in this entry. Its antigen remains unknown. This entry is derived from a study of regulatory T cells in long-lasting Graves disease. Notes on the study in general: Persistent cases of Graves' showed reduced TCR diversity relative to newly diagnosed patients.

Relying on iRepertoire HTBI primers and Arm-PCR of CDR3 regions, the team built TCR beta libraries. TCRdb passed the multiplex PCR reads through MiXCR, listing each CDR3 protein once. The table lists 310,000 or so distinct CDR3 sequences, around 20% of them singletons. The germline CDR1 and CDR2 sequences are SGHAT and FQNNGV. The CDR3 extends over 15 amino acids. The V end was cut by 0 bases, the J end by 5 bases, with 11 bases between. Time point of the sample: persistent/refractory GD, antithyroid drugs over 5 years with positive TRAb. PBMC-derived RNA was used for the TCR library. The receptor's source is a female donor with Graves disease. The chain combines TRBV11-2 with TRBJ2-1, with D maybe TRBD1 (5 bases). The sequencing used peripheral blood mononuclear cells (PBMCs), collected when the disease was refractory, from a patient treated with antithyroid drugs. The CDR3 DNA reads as TGTGCCAGCAGCTTAGACAGGGTTGGAAACAATGAGCAGTTCTTC. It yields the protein CASSLDRVGNNEQFF. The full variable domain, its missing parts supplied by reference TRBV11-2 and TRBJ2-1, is EAGVAQSPRYKIIEKRQSVAFWCNPISGHATLYWYQQILGQGPKLLIQFQNNGVVDDSQLPKDRFSAERLKGVDSTLKIQPAKLEDSAVYLCASSLDRVGNNEQFFGPGTRLTVL.